A single sample gave rise to the 31 T cell receptor beta chains below, sequenced in a study of blood T cells in healthy people across ages. With a J-beta primer mix and a sample-barcoded 5' primer, a second PCR ran roughly 6 to 11 cycles. Using its own MiXCR run on the 5' RACE reads, TCRdb lists one record per CDR3 protein. The profile shows roughly 1.5 million distinct CDR3 sequences, approximately 43% of them singletons. Sequenced sample: blood. The receptors were sampled from a woman aged 18 to 35 in good health.

This rearrangement joins TRBV6-5 to TRBJ2-7; TRBD1 matches 7 bases. The germline V gene encodes CDR1 MNHEY and CDR2 SVGAGI. The CDR3 totals 15 residues. The trim removed 2 bases at V and 2 bases at J, leaving 6 bases unmatched. Here the CDR3 DNA reads TGTGCCAGCAGTTACCGGACAGGTTTTGCCTACGAGCAGTACTTC. Amino acids: CASSYRTGFAYEQYF.

This clonotype was seen only a few times. The rearrangement uses TRBV11-2 and TRBJ2-3; D call uncertain. The CDR3 spans 15 residues. Germline CDR1 SGHAT, CDR2 FQNNGV. The ends were cut back, 5 bases at V and 0 bases at J, with 12 bases in the middle. The CDR3 sequence: CASSPGRFSTDTQYF. CDR3 nucleotide sequence: TGTGCCAGCAGCCCCGGACGTTTCAGCACAGATACGCAGTATTTT.

The rearrangement joins TRBV27 to TRBJ2-7; a weak D match, TRBD1 (5 bases). This CDR3 region has 14 residues. Germline CDR1 and CDR2: MNHEY and SMNVEV (reference sequence). The ends were cut back, 2 bases at V and 6 bases at J, with 14 bases in the middle. The CDR3 coding sequence is TGTGCCAGCAGTTTAGGGGCAGGTTGGGGCGAGCAGTACTTC. This encodes CASSLGAGWGEQYF.

The chain carries TRBV4-3 and TRBJ2-2; D uncertain. With 1 base removed from V and 6 bases from J, the gap between germline ends came to 9 bases. This CDR3 is 14 amino acids long. Per the germline V gene, CDR1 is LGHNA and CDR2 is YSLEER. As DNA, the CDR3 is TGCGCCAGCAGCCAAGGGGTGCCCTCCGGGGAGCTGTTTTTT. It yields the protein CASSQGVPSGELFF.

The chain links TRBV9 to TRBJ2-4; either TRBD1 or TRBD2 may supply D (6 bases each). This CDR3 spans 15 amino acids. Germline V gene data show CDR1 as SGDLS and CDR2 as YYNGEE. Trimming shortened V by 0 bases and J by 6 bases, and 13 bases separated the two germline ends. This CDR3 reads CASSVAGARGNIQYF. CDR3 DNA: TGTGCCAGCAGCGTAGCGGGGGCTCGAGGAAACATTCAGTACTTC.

The table lists this clonotype with a few counts. This chain connects TRBV5-1 to TRBJ2-1; D possibly corresponds to TRBD1 (6 bases). The CDR3 runs to 15 residues. The germline V gene encodes CDR1 SGHRS and CDR2 YFSETQ. Trimming pared 4 bases from V and 4 bases from J, leaving 15 bases between. In nucleotides, the CDR3 is TGCGCCAGCAGCGCGCTAGAAACAGGGTACAATGAGCAGTTCTTC. This translates into CASSALETGYNEQFF.

The chain carries TRBV7-9 and TRBJ1-1, with 8 bases matching TRBD1. Per the germline V gene, CDR1 is SEHNR and CDR2 is FQNEAQ (reference sequence). The CDR3 length is 14 residues. V lost 5 bases, J lost 5 bases, and 7 bases stayed unmatched. DNA for the CDR3: TGTGCCAGCAGCACTCGGGACAGGTGGACTGAAGCTTTCTTT. Its translation: CASSTRDRWTEAFF.

J is TRBJ2-5 and V is TRBV15, with D uncertain. The CDR3 contains 14 residues. The V end was cut by 0 bases, the J end by 11 bases, with 16 bases between. CDR1 LNHNV and CDR2 YYDKDF come from the germline V gene (reference sequence). The CDR3 is CATSRDYSVDEQYF. CDR3 DNA: TGTGCCACCAGCAGAGATTATTCGGTGGATGAGCAGTACTTC.

The gene calls are TRBV7-8 and TRBJ2-7, with 11 bases identical to TRBD1. After removal of 3 bases from V and 0 bases from J, the junction contained 1 base not matched to a gene. The CDR3 runs to 15 residues. Germline V lookup: CDR1 SGHVS, CDR2 FQNEAQ. The CDR3 DNA sequence: TGTGCCAGCAGCTTCGGACAGGGGGCCTCCTACGAGCAGTACTTC. It translates to CASSFGQGASYEQYF. Full variable domain (remainder filled in from reference TRBV7-8 and TRBJ2-7): GAGVSQSPRYKVAKRGQDVALRCDPISGHVSLFWYQQALGQGPEFLTYFQNEAQLDKSGLPSDRFFAERPEGSVSTLKIQRTQQEDSAVYLCASSFGQGASYEQYFGPGTRLTVT.

This chain connects TRBV24-1 to TRBJ1-1; 9 nucleotides match TRBD1. J gave up 2 bases and V 3 bases, and 30 bases lay outside the gene matches. Germline CDR1 KGHDR, CDR2 SFDVKD. The CDR3 length is 24 residues. The CDR3 DNA reads TGTGCCACCAGTGATCCCTCCTTGGGACCCGGACAGGGGAAGAAGCGGGTAAGTAACACTGAAGCTTTCTTT. Amino acid sequence: CATSDPSLGPGQGKKRVSNTEAFF.

The chain recombines TRBV6-6 with TRBJ2-1, with 8 bases identical to TRBD1. Trimming removed 5 bases from V and 3 bases from J; junction bases left unmatched: 9. Germline-derived CDR1 and CDR2 are MNHNY and SVGAGI (reference sequence). CDR3 length: 16 amino acids. CDR3 nucleotides: TGTGCCAGCAGTGGCCAGGGGGCTAAAGGCTACAATGAGCAGTTCTTC. This gives the protein CASSGQGAKGYNEQFF.

This clonotype was found a few times. This chain joins TRBV29-1 and TRBJ1-2; tentatively, D is TRBD1 (5 bases). CDR1 and CDR2 (germline): SQVTM, ANQGSEA. Trimming removed 4 bases from V and 0 bases from J, with 9 bases in between. This CDR3 contains 13 residues. CDR3 nucleotides: TGCAGCGTTGTGGGGGTTGCTAACTATGGCTACACCTTC. Translating it yields CSVVGVANYGYTF. Using reference TRBV29-1 and TRBJ1-2 for the parts outside the CDR3, the full variable domain is SAVISQKPSRDICQRGTSLTIQCQVDSQVTMMFWYRQQPGQSLTLIATANQGSEATYESGFVIDKFPISRPNLTFSTLTVSNMSPEDSSIYLCSVVGVANYGYTFGSGTRLTVV.

The chain carries TRBV11-2 and TRBJ1-2, with 9 bases lining up with TRBD1. This CDR3 spans 15 amino acids. Germline lookup yields CDR1 SGHAT and CDR2 FQNNGV. The J segment lost 6 bases and the V segment lost 5 bases, leaving 10 bases of the junction unmatched. The CDR3 loop is CASSSIPGDRDGYTF. In DNA form, the CDR3 reads TGTGCCAGCAGCAGTATACCCGGGGACAGGGATGGCTACACCTTC.

As DNA, the CDR3 is TGTGCCAGCAGCCATAGCGGGGGCAGTAACGGGGAGCTGTTTTTT. Translated, it gives CASSHSGGSNGELFF. The J gene is TRBJ2-2, the V gene TRBV7-3; TRBD2 aligns across 9 bases. V shed 5 bases and J 7 bases; nucleotides not matched to a gene: 8. The CDR3 extends over 15 amino acids. Germline V gene sequence: CDR1 SGHTA, CDR2 FQGTGA. The full variable domain, in which reference TRBV7-3 and TRBJ2-2 provide the parts outside the CDR3, is GAGVSQTPSNKVTEKGKYVELRCDPISGHTALYWYRQSLGQGPEFLIYFQGTGAADDSGLPNDRFFAVRPEGSVSTLKIQRTERGDSAVYLCASSHSGGSNGELFFGEGSRLTVL.

Concerning this clonotype: At one end, the junction sequence differs from germline, possibly due to a read error. The J gene is TRBJ1-1, the V gene TRBV7-9, with D perhaps matching TRBD1 (5 bases). Per the germline V gene, CDR1 is SEHNR and CDR2 is FQNEAQ (reference sequence). The length of the CDR3 is 14 residues. The CDR3 nucleotides are TGTGCCAGCGGCTTAGTTGGGGGGAACACTGAGGCTTTCTTT. Residues: CASGLVGGNTEAFF.

This clonotype has more than one count but fewer than ten. This chain uses TRBV10-2 with TRBJ1-1; D is unresolved. CDR1 is WSHSY and CDR2 is SAAADI in the germline V gene. The CDR3 sequence is 13 residues long. Trimming shortened V by 6 bases and J by 1 base, and 9 bases separated the two germline ends. The CDR3 DNA is TGCGCCAGCAGCCCACTTGAGAACACTGAAGCTTTCTTT. Translating gives CASSPLENTEAFF.

J is TRBJ2-1 and V is TRBV20-1, with D maybe TRBD2 (6 bases). CDR1 is DFQATT, CDR2 SNEGSKA, per germline (reference sequence). This CDR3 is 15 amino acids long. V dropped 0 bases and J dropped 8 bases, with 17 bases sitting between them. CDR3 DNA: TGCAGTGCTAGAGACGCCTTCGGGAGAGGAGATGAGCAGTTCTTC. It yields the protein CSARDAFGRGDEQFF.

The genes are TRBV7-2 and TRBJ2-3, with 8 bases lining up with TRBD2. This CDR3 has 16 residues. The V gene's germline CDR1 is SGHTA and CDR2 FQGNSA. The ends lost 4 bases at V and 8 bases at J; junction bases unmatched: 14. The CDR3 loop is CASSSGLAGPRATQYF. The CDR3, as DNA: TGTGCCAGCAGCTCAGGATTAGCGGGGCCCAGGGCTACGCAGTATTTT.

J is TRBJ1-2 and V is TRBV7-9, with a tentative D call TRBD1 (5 bases). Germline V gene sequence: CDR1 SEHNR, CDR2 FQNEAQ (reference sequence). The V end was cut by 7 bases, the J end by 4 bases, with 31 bases between. There are 19 residues in the CDR3. Here the CDR3 DNA reads TGTGCCAGCACCGAGGGCAAGTTGGTCCGGACACCCTTCCCCTATGGCTACACCTTC. This encodes CASTEGKLVRTPFPYGYTF.

A few counts support this clonotype. CDR3: CSARDPIQGPDTQYF. CDR3 bases: TGCAGTGCTAGAGATCCCATACAGGGGCCGGATACGCAGTATTTT. The chain has TRBV20-1 and TRBJ2-3; 7 nucleotides agree with TRBD1. V trimming: 0 bases; J trimming: 6 bases; junction bases outside the gene matches: 9. CDR3 length equals 15 residues. Germline-derived CDR1 and CDR2 are DFQATT and SNEGSKA (reference sequence).

This chain joins TRBV20-1 and TRBJ1-1; tentatively, D is TRBD1 (6 bases). Germline loops: CDR1 DFQATT, CDR2 SNEGSKA (reference sequence). This CDR3 comprises 13 residues. Deletions cut 5 bases from V and 10 bases from J, with 20 bases between. The CDR3 DNA follows: TGCAGTGCTGAACCGGGACACACCAGGATAGCTTTCTTT. This translates into CSAEPGHTRIAFF.

The V and J genes are TRBV6-6 and TRBJ1-2; unclear D gene. Germline loops: CDR1 MNHNY, CDR2 SVGAGI (reference sequence). Trimming pared 7 bases from V and 7 bases from J, leaving 16 bases between. CDR3 size: 13 residues. As DNA, the CDR3 is TGTGCCAGCAACGTACTGGGAGTTGGTGGCTACACCTTC. It codes for CASNVLGVGGYTF.

Points on this clonotype: The junction departs from the called germline gene at one end, perhaps through a read error. This chain uses TRBV12-3 or TRBV12-4 with TRBJ2-3; 7 bases align to TRBD2. There are 13 residues in the CDR3. Here the CDR3 reads CAAGTFSTDTEYF. The CDR3 nucleotides read TGTGCAGCGGGGACTTTCAGCACAGATACGGAGTATTTT.

This clonotype has just a few counts. The chain links TRBV4-3 to TRBJ2-1, with 10 positions matching TRBD2. Losses at the gene ends were 1 base for V and 10 bases for J; bases not matched to a gene: 1. Germline V gene data show CDR1 as LGHNA and CDR2 as YSLEER. The CDR3 consists of 13 residues. CDR3 coding DNA: TGCGCCAGCAGCCAAGGGGGACTAGCGGAGCAGTTCTTC. Translated, it gives CASSQGGLAEQFF.

This clonotype was detected only once. CDR3 protein: CASRDRSPLHF. CDR3 DNA: TGTGCCAGCAGGGATAGATCACCCCTCCACTTT. J is TRBJ1-6 and V is TRBV2; D call uncertain. With 6 bases removed from V and 10 bases from J, the gap between germline ends came to 7 bases. CDR1 SNHLY and CDR2 FYNNEI come from the germline V gene. This CDR3 has 11 amino acids.

This clonotype occurred a few times. The CDR3 DNA is TGCGCCAGCAGCTTAGATCCCTATAATTCACCCCTCCACTTT. This translates into CASSLDPYNSPLHF. V usage is TRBV5-1 and J usage is TRBJ1-6; D is unclear. This CDR3 has 14 residues. Germline V gene lookup returns CDR1 SGHRS and CDR2 YFSETQ. V was clipped by 2 bases and J by 2 bases, with 5 bases between them.

The chain couples TRBV28 to TRBJ2-7, with TRBD1 matching over 8 bases. CDR1 and CDR2 (germline): MDHEN, SYDVKM. Trimming cost V 5 bases and J 4 bases; bases outside gene matches: 10. This CDR3 has 15 amino acids. CDR3 DNA: TGTGCCAGCAGTCAGACAGGGGTCGGGGGTTACGAGCAGTACTTC. Amino acids: CASSQTGVGGYEQYF.

The chain employs TRBV11-2 and TRBJ1-2; D remains ambiguous. Looked up from germline, CDR1 is SGHAT and CDR2 is FQNNGV. V dropped 5 bases and J dropped 0 bases, with 13 bases sitting between them. CDR3 length equals 15 residues. For the CDR3, the DNA is TGTGCCAGCAGCGACCTAAACACAGCTAACTATGGCTACACCTTC. Amino acid sequence: CASSDLNTANYGYTF.

This clonotype has ten or more counts. V and J are TRBV10-1 and TRBJ1-1; D is perhaps TRBD1 (5 bases). The V gene lost 0 bases and the J gene lost 1 base, with 6 bases spanning the gap. The CDR3 spans 14 residues. CDR1 is WNHNN and CDR2 is SYGVQD in the germline V gene (reference sequence). The CDR3 DNA is TGCGCCAGCAGTGAGTCGAGGGGGAACACTGAAGCTTTCTTT. Translating it yields CASSESRGNTEAFF.

DNA of the CDR3: TGTGCCAGCAGTTACTCGAATGTTGGCACCGGAGGAACTGAAGCTTTCTTT. As protein: CASSYSNVGTGGTEAFF. The rearrangement joins TRBV6-5 to TRBJ1-1; D ambiguous. From germline, CDR1 is MNHEY and CDR2 SVGAGI. The CDR3 is 17 amino acids. Trimming took off 0 bases at V and 5 bases at J, with 19 bases between the two ends.

The chain uses TRBV6-5 and TRBJ2-1; possible D gene TRBD2, 5 bases. CDR1 and CDR2 from the germline V gene are MNHEY and SVGAGI. The CDR3 runs 15 residues. Trimming stripped 0 bases from V and 8 bases from J, with 14 bases between. The CDR3 region is CASSYSGSSGDEQFF. The CDR3 DNA follows: TGTGCCAGCAGTTACTCGGGGAGCTCTGGGGATGAGCAGTTCTTC.